The 30 T cell receptor beta chains below were found in one sample sequenced in a study of T cells in Graves' hyperthyroidism and ophthalmopathy. Amplified TCR beta CDR3 regions came from RNA transcripts. With the HTBI primer set, the TCR CDR3 went through a first round of RT-PCR. TCRdb independently ran MiXCR on the multiplex PCR reads; one entry per CDR3 protein. The table records some 370,000 distinct CDR3 sequences, 11% to 15% of them present only once. Input material: blood. The receptors originated from a man in his fifties with Graves' ophthalmopathy.

The V call is TRBV19, the J call TRBJ1-5, with D tentatively TRBD1 (6 bases). The CDR3 is made up of 17 amino acids. Germline values: CDR1 LNHDA, CDR2 SQIVND (reference sequence). Between the trimmed V and J ends, which lost 5 bases and 0 bases, there was a span of 17 bases. CDR3 in amino acids: CASSADRTTLSNQPQHF. CDR3 nucleotides: TGTGCCAGTAGTGCCGACAGGACAACGCTTAGCAATCAGCCCCAGCATTTT.

This clonotype was counted many times. The chain employs TRBV20-1 and TRBJ2-4; D unresolved. CDR1 and CDR2 (germline): DFQATT, SNEGSKA (reference sequence). This CDR3 is 13 amino acids long. V was pared by 5 bases and J by 0 bases, with 8 bases between. The CDR3 DNA follows: TGCAGTGCTCGCCATCCAGCCAAAAACATTCAGTACTTC. Its protein is CSARHPAKNIQYF.

This clonotype was counted many times. The chain combines TRBV12-3 or TRBV12-4 with TRBJ1-1, with D unclear. V shed 0 bases and J shed 9 bases, with 8 bases lying between them. The length of the CDR3 is 12 residues. CDR3 coding DNA: TGTGCCAGCAGTTTAGCGCTCGAGCAAGCTTTCTTT. It is translated as CASSLALEQAFF.

This clonotype has just a few counts. The rearrangement uses TRBV9 and TRBJ2-1; 9 bases line up with TRBD2. This CDR3 is 14 amino acids long. Unmatched junction bases numbered 5, after V lost 2 bases and J lost 8 bases. Germline values: CDR1 SGDLS, CDR2 YYNGEE. The CDR3 DNA reads as TGTGCCAGCAGCGTCCAGCGGGAGGTGGATGAGCAGTTCTTC. Its translation: CASSVQREVDEQFF.

This chain uses TRBV28 with TRBJ2-7; 11 bases match TRBD2. From germline, CDR1 is MDHEN and CDR2 SYDVKM. This CDR3 region has 16 residues. Losses at the gene ends were 6 bases for V and 0 bases for J; bases not matched to a gene: 7. The CDR3 is CASSGTSGYSSYEQYF. The DNA for the CDR3 is TGTGCCAGCAGCGGGACTAGCGGATATAGCTCCTACGAGCAGTACTTC.

The chain is built from TRBV4-2 and TRBJ2-5; D possibly corresponds to TRBD2 (6 bases). V gave up 2 bases and J gave up 3 bases, with 16 bases separating them. Germline lookup yields CDR1 LGHNA and CDR2 YNFKEQ. The CDR3 contains 16 residues. In DNA form, the CDR3 reads TGTGCCAGCAGCCAACTTCTTCGGAGGGACGAAGAGACCCAGTACTTC. This encodes CASSQLLRRDEETQYF.

This clonotype has ten or more counts. This sequence joins TRBV5-1 and TRBJ2-3; D gene ambiguous. The CDR3 is made up of 13 amino acids. Germline CDR1 and CDR2: SGHRS and YFSETQ. V lost 4 bases, J lost 4 bases, and 10 bases lay in between. The CDR3 loop reads CASSLKGSDTQYF. The CDR3 region has the DNA TGCGCCAGCAGCCTGAAGGGTTCAGATACGCAGTATTTT.

The table lists this clonotype with many counts. V usage is TRBV5-1 and J usage is TRBJ1-4; no reliable D call. Germline-derived CDR1 and CDR2 are SGHRS and YFSETQ. CDR3 length: 14 residues. Trimming removed 2 bases from V and 7 bases from J, with 12 bases in between. CDR3: CASSFSPSGEKLFF. In DNA form, the CDR3 reads TGCGCCAGCAGCTTCAGTCCGAGTGGTGAAAAACTGTTTTTT.

The rearrangement uses TRBV6-5 and TRBJ2-7; 7 nucleotides align to TRBD2. CDR3 size: 15 residues. Looked up from germline, CDR1 is MNHEY and CDR2 is SVGAGI. Trimming cost V 0 bases and J 2 bases; bases outside gene matches: 4. The chain's CDR3 is CASSYSGGGPYEQYF. The CDR3 DNA follows: TGTGCCAGCAGTTACTCGGGGGGAGGGCCCTACGAGCAGTACTTC.

In its sample, this clonotype was seen a few times. This rearrangement joins TRBV29-1 to TRBJ2-1; TRBD2 matches 9 bases. This CDR3 spans 18 amino acids. The trim removed 3 bases at V and 8 bases at J, leaving 20 bases unmatched. Germline CDR1 reads SQVTM; CDR2 reads ANQGSEA. The DNA for the CDR3 is TGCAGCGTTGATCGGGGGGGGGAAAGGGGACTAGCAGGCGATGAGCAGTTCTTC. This encodes CSVDRGGERGLAGDEQFF.

This clonotype was counted at least ten times. The chain has TRBV28 and TRBJ1-5; D perhaps matches TRBD1 (5 bases). Trimming took 2 bases from V and 4 from J, leaving 12 bases between them. Germline V gene lookup returns CDR1 MDHEN and CDR2 SYDVKM. This CDR3 contains 15 residues. CDR3 in amino acids: CASSLTGTANQPQHF. The CDR3 DNA is TGTGCCAGCAGTTTAACCGGGACGGCTAATCAGCCCCAGCATTTT.

This clonotype appeared a few times. V usage is TRBV7-8 and J usage is TRBJ2-4; 7 bases map to TRBD2. The V segment lost 5 bases and the J segment 8 bases; nucleotides outside the gene matches: 15. Germline values: CDR1 SGHVS, CDR2 FQNEAQ. The CDR3 extends over 16 amino acids. CDR3 protein: CASSKDLGVGRDIQYF. The CDR3, as DNA: TGTGCCAGCAGCAAAGACCTGGGAGTTGGGAGGGACATTCAGTACTTC.

There are many counts of this clonotype. The V call is TRBV10-2, the J call TRBJ1-1, with D perhaps TRBD1 (5 bases). V was cut by 4 bases and J by 0 bases, with 18 bases left in between. This CDR3 contains 17 residues. Germline values: CDR1 WSHSY, CDR2 SAAADI. CDR3 DNA: TGCGCCAGCAGTGTCGGGCAGGGCCAGGGTATGAACACTGAAGCTTTCTTT. Translated, it gives CASSVGQGQGMNTEAFF.

The chain has TRBV7-8 and TRBJ2-7; D may correspond to TRBD1 or TRBD2 (5 bases each). CDR3 length equals 13 residues. Germline V gene data show CDR1 as SGHVS and CDR2 as FQNEAQ. V gave up 4 bases and J gave up 3 bases, with 10 bases separating them. This chain's CDR3 is CASSSGARYEQYF. In DNA form, the CDR3 reads TGTGCCAGCAGCTCCGGGGCCCGCTACGAGCAGTACTTC. The complete variable domain, with remaining parts taken from reference TRBV7-8 and TRBJ2-7, reads GAGVSQSPRYKVAKRGQDVALRCDPISGHVSLFWYQQALGQGPEFLTYFQNEAQLDKSGLPSDRFFAERPEGSVSTLKIQRTQQEDSAVYLCASSSGARYEQYFGPGTRLTVT.

This clonotype was picked up a small number of times. This chain connects TRBV19 to TRBJ1-6, with TRBD1 identical over 9 bases. V trimming: 9 bases; J trimming: 4 bases; junction bases outside the gene matches: 1. The CDR3 loop spans 13 amino acids. Per the germline V gene, CDR1 is LNHDA and CDR2 is SQIVND (reference sequence). CDR3 loop: CASGTGYNSPLHF. DNA for the CDR3: TGTGCCAGCGGGACAGGGTATAATTCACCCCTCCACTTT.

V is TRBV5-6 and J is TRBJ2-6; D remains ambiguous. CDR1 and CDR2 from the germline V gene are SGHDT and YYEEEE. V lost 4 bases to trimming and J lost 0 bases, with 17 bases between them. This CDR3 has 18 amino acids. The CDR3 is CASSPQFVGGSGANVLTF. CDR3 DNA sequence: TGTGCCAGCAGCCCCCAATTTGTGGGTGGCTCTGGGGCCAACGTCCTGACTTTC.

The chain links TRBV11-2 to TRBJ2-5; TRBD2 aligns across 7 bases. The CDR3 spans 17 residues. Germline CDR1 reads SGHAT; CDR2 reads FQNNGV. V shed 3 bases, J shed 3 bases, and the junction held 13 bases outside the gene matches. The CDR3 DNA is TGTGCCAGCAGCTTTTCATTCCTAGCGGAGGGGAAAGAGACCCAGTACTTC. It is translated as CASSFSFLAEGKETQYF.

This clonotype showed up many times. CDR3 region: CSARAQGNEKLFF. DNA of the CDR3: TGCAGTGCTAGAGCGCAGGGGAATGAAAAACTGTTTTTT. The chain is built from TRBV20-1 and TRBJ1-4, with D possibly matching TRBD1 (6 bases). CDR1 is DFQATT, CDR2 SNEGSKA, per germline (reference sequence). The V end was cut by 1 base, the J end by 5 bases, with 8 bases between. The CDR3 sequence is 13 residues long.

V is TRBV28 and J is TRBJ1-3; no clear D gene. The germline V gene encodes CDR1 MDHEN and CDR2 SYDVKM. The V and J ends lost 7 bases and 0 bases respectively, with 7 bases between them. The CDR3 length is 13 residues. The CDR3 nucleotides are TGTGCCAGCACCTTGATCTCTGGAAACACCATATATTTT. This translates into CASTLISGNTIYF.

The sample holds many counts of this clonotype. The chain joins TRBV6-1 to TRBJ1-1, with D maybe TRBD1 (6 bases). Trimming stripped 11 bases from V and 0 bases from J, with 13 bases between. The CDR3 spans 13 residues. In germline, CDR1 is MNHNS, CDR2 SASEGT. The CDR3 spells CAAKGGLNTEAFF. The CDR3 nucleotides read TGTGCCGCGAAGGGGGGCCTGAACACTGAAGCTTTCTTT.

The sample holds many counts of this clonotype. The CDR3 loop is CSVVVQLGETQYF. The CDR3 bases are TGCAGCGTGGTTGTTCAGCTAGGCGAGACCCAGTACTTC. The chain recombines TRBV29-1 with TRBJ2-5; no firm D call. CDR1 is SQVTM and CDR2 is ANQGSEA in the germline V gene. Trimming shortened V by 6 bases and J by 5 bases, and 16 bases separated the two germline ends. The CDR3 is made up of 13 amino acids.

At least ten counts were recorded for this clonotype. This chain connects TRBV28 to TRBJ2-5; D perhaps matches TRBD1 (5 bases). The CDR3 has 13 residues. V was shortened by 4 bases and J by 4 bases, with 10 bases between the two germline ends. Germline CDR1 and CDR2: MDHEN and SYDVKM. CDR3 amino acids: CASSWGAGETQYF. The CDR3 coding sequence is TGTGCCAGCAGTTGGGGCGCCGGAGAGACCCAGTACTTC.

This clonotype was recorded many times. The chain joins TRBV5-1 to TRBJ1-3; D is unresolved. The CDR3 sequence is 16 residues long. Germline CDR1 is SGHRS and CDR2 is YFSETQ. V was pared by 0 bases and J by 0 bases, with 10 bases between. The CDR3 sequence is CASSLAVQSSGNTIYF. CDR3 in DNA: TGCGCCAGCAGCTTGGCCGTCCAGAGCTCTGGAAACACCATATATTTT.

This clonotype was seen many times. The genes are TRBV20-1 and TRBJ2-3; 7 bases map to TRBD2. This CDR3 has 14 amino acids. The V gene's germline CDR1 is DFQATT and CDR2 SNEGSKA (reference sequence). J lost 4 bases, V lost 2 bases, and 6 bases had no gene match. The chain's CDR3 is CSARRGRASDTQYF. The CDR3, as DNA: TGCAGTGCTAGACGGGGGAGGGCCTCAGATACGCAGTATTTT.

This clonotype was counted many times. The chain uses TRBV7-8 and TRBJ2-3, with 11 nucleotides matching TRBD2. The CDR3 loop spans 15 amino acids. Germline loops: CDR1 SGHVS, CDR2 FQNEAQ. Trimming cost V 5 bases and J 5 bases; bases outside gene matches: 6. For the CDR3, the DNA is TGTGCCAGCAGCGAACTAGCGGGAGTACAAGATACGCAGTATTTT. Translated: CASSELAGVQDTQYF.

In its sample, this clonotype was seen many times. This chain links TRBV7-9 with TRBJ2-1; D possibly corresponds to TRBD2 (5 bases). The CDR3 sequence is 17 residues long. Trimming took off 6 bases at V and 7 bases at J, with 25 bases between the two ends. Per the germline V gene, CDR1 is SEHNR and CDR2 is FQNEAQ (reference sequence). CDR3 bases: TGTGCCAGCAGGCGTCATTCTCTCCGGGATTTTGATAATGAGCAGTTCTTC. Protein: CASRRHSLRDFDNEQFF.

Ten or more counts support this clonotype. The chain employs TRBV28 and TRBJ1-2, with a possible D match to TRBD1 (6 bases). Germline CDR1 MDHEN, CDR2 SYDVKM. The germline V and J ends were trimmed by 2 bases and 7 bases, with 8 bases remaining between them. CDR3 size: 12 residues. This CDR3 reads CASSLGQFGYTF. DNA of the CDR3: TGTGCCAGCAGTTTAGGACAGTTTGGCTACACCTTC.

The chain carries TRBV29-1 and TRBJ1-2, with TRBD1 matching 7 bases. Germline lookup yields CDR1 SQVTM and CDR2 ANQGSEA. The CDR3 sequence is 11 residues long. The ends lost 7 bases at V and 7 bases at J; junction bases unmatched: 6. CDR3 in DNA: TGCAGCGCAACAGGGGAGGGTGGCTACACCTTC. It yields the protein CSATGEGGYTF.

The table lists this clonotype with many counts. The chain couples TRBV5-1 to TRBJ2-1; 8 nucleotides line up with TRBD2. The CDR3 length is 14 residues. Germline CDR1 reads SGHRS; CDR2 reads YFSETQ. The V gene end was trimmed by 7 bases and the J gene end by 9 bases; junction bases not matched to a gene: 12. Here the CDR3 DNA reads TGCGCCAGCGGAGACTTAGCGGGAAATCTTGAGCAGTTCTTC. It encodes CASGDLAGNLEQFF.

The CDR3 region is CASSIEATGDSQPQHF. CDR3 in DNA: TGTGCCAGTAGTATAGAGGCGACAGGGGACAGTCAGCCCCAGCATTTT. The rearrangement uses TRBV19 and TRBJ1-5; 8 bases match TRBD1. This CDR3 region has 16 residues. The V segment lost 0 bases and the J segment 6 bases; nucleotides outside the gene matches: 7. The germline gives CDR1 LNHDA, CDR2 SQIVND (reference sequence). The full variable domain, completed using reference TRBV19 and TRBJ1-5, is DGGITQSPKYLFRKEGQNVTLSCEQNLNHDAMYWYRQDPGQGLRLIYYSQIVNDFQKGDIAEGYSVSREKKESFPLTVTSAQKNPTAFYLCASSIEATGDSQPQHFGDGTRLSIL.